This T cell receptor (beta chain) emerged from a study of blood T cell repertoires in COVID-19. Overall study context: Material from acute and convalescent COVID-19 was sourced from the United States, Italy and Spain. From T cells, B-cell-depleted T cells, or PBMCs came the material, which was cDNA or gDNA.

As originally analysed: Nucleated cell number was recorded as an estimate derived from reference gene primer amplification. Generated by immunoSEQ multiplex PCR, the TCRdb table keeps only in-frame clones and is missing some. The DNA was the basis for D and trimming; V, J and clone size are from that table. This table has some 120,000 clones, around 80% appearing once. This CDR3 is built from 12 residues. Germline loops: CDR1 SQVTM, CDR2 ANQGSEA. The V gene lost 4 bases and the J gene lost 6 bases, with 12 bases spanning the gap. V usage is TRBV29-1 and J usage is TRBJ1-1, with D tentatively TRBD1 (6 bases). The receptor's source is an elderly man with active or convalescent COVID-19. Sample: peripheral blood. Here the CDR3 DNA reads TGCAGCGTTGGACAGGTAATGGCTGAAGCTTTCTTT. Amino acid sequence: CSVGQVMAEAFF.